This entry lists 21 T cell receptor beta chains sequenced from one sample in a study of T cells in localized non-small cell lung cancer. Repertoires were generated with immunoSEQ multiplex PCR, while TCRdb's copy carries only in-frame clones and drops some. Of 25,000 to 35,000 clones in the sample, about 90% were seen once. The source was PBMCs, collected before any cancer treatment. The receptors here all came from a man between 35 and 75 years old with stage II lung adenocarcinoma.

V and J are TRBV5-1 and TRBJ1-5; D is unresolved. CDR3 length: 15 residues. V dropped 4 bases and J dropped 4 bases, with 15 bases sitting between them. The germline V gene encodes CDR1 SGHRS and CDR2 YFSETQ. CDR3 in amino acids: CASSKDGSGNQPQHF. The CDR3 nucleotides are TGCGCCAGCAGCAAGGACGGCTCGGGGAATCAGCCCCAGCATTTT.

The V gene is TRBV30, the J gene TRBJ2-5; perhaps TRBD2 as D (5 bases). The germline V gene encodes CDR1 GTSNPN and CDR2 SVGIG (reference sequence). Trimming shortened V by 2 bases and J by 7 bases, and 11 bases separated the two germline ends. The CDR3 totals 12 residues. The CDR3 region is CAWSRGRGTQYF. The CDR3 nucleotides read TGTGCCTGGAGTCGTGGGAGAGGGACCCAGTACTTC.

The gene calls are TRBV5-1 and TRBJ2-3, with 8 bases fitting TRBD2. This CDR3 is built from 15 residues. V lost 2 bases and J lost 0; bases outside the gene matches: 2. Germline V gene sequence: CDR1 SGHRS, CDR2 YFSETQ. Written as DNA, the CDR3 is TGCGCCAGCAGCTTACTAGCGGCTAGCACAGATACGCAGTATTTT. Translation gives CASSLLAASTDTQYF. Drawing the rest from reference TRBV5-1 and TRBJ2-3, the complete variable domain is KAGVTQTPRYLIKTRGQQVTLSCSPISGHRSVSWYQQTPGQGLQFLFEYFSETQRNKGNFPGRFSGRQFSNSRSEMNVSTLELGDSALYLCASSLLAASTDTQYFGPGTRLTVL.

In its sample, this clone was seen a few times. The gene calls are TRBV28 and TRBJ2-7; no clear D. This CDR3 is 12 amino acids long. The V gene lost 2 bases and the J gene lost 3 bases, with 5 bases spanning the gap. From germline, CDR1 is MDHEN and CDR2 SYDVKM. CDR3 protein: CASSLVSYEQYF. CDR3 sequence (DNA): TGTGCCAGCAGTTTAGTCAGCTACGAGCAGTACTTC.

The chain links TRBV15 to TRBJ1-5; the D is unclear. V was trimmed by 5 bases and J by 4 bases, leaving 6 bases between them. Germline V CDR1 and CDR2: LNHNV, YYDKDF (reference sequence). The CDR3 consists of 12 residues. The CDR3 bases are TGTGCCACCAGCGCCATAAATCAGCCCCAGCATTTT. Translated, it gives CATSAINQPQHF.

This rearrangement joins TRBV27 to TRBJ2-3, with D unclear. V was cut by 6 bases and J by 1 base, with 8 bases left in between. The CDR3 consists of 13 residues. Germline V gives CDR1 MNHEY, CDR2 SMNVEV (reference sequence). The DNA of the CDR3 is TGTGCCAGCAGACCAGGTGGCACAGATACGCAGTATTTT. Its protein product is CASRPGGTDTQYF.

The chain carries TRBV7-6 and TRBJ2-3, with 7 bases identical to TRBD2. Germline CDR1 reads SGHVS; CDR2 reads FNYEAQ. CDR3 length equals 16 residues. V lost 3 bases and J lost 0; bases outside the gene matches: 6. The CDR3 region has the DNA TGTGCCAGCAGCTTTTTACTAGCGCAAAGCACAGATACGCAGTATTTT. Translated: CASSFLLAQSTDTQYF.

This CDR3 is CASSLAGWSYEQYF. DNA for the CDR3: TGTGCCAGCAGTCTAGCGGGATGGTCCTACGAGCAGTACTTC. This sequence joins TRBV28 and TRBJ2-7, with 9 bases matching TRBD2. The CDR3 is made up of 14 amino acids. The junction had 3 bases not matched to a gene; V was cut back by 5 bases and J by 1 base. Germline CDR1 reads MDHEN; CDR2 reads SYDVKM.

J is TRBJ2-5 and V is TRBV19; the D call may be TRBD1 or TRBD2 (5 bases each). CDR3 length equals 14 residues. V gave up 3 bases and J gave up 0 bases, with 8 bases separating them. The germline gives CDR1 LNHDA, CDR2 SQIVND (reference sequence). CDR3 bases: TGTGCCAGTAGTATCGGGGCACACCAAGAGACCCAGTACTTC. Amino acids: CASSIGAHQETQYF.

J is TRBJ2-7 and V is TRBV12-2; the table's D gene call, TRBD2, was not cross checked with the DNA. TRBV12-2 is deemed a pseudogene. The CDR3 runs to 14 residues. CDR3 sequence: CASRLASRIAIYYF. CDR3 sequence (DNA): TGTGCAAGTCGCTTAGCGAGTAGAATAGCTATCTATTACTTC.

The genes are TRBV7-2 and TRBJ2-3, with TRBD1 identical over 10 bases. The V segment lost 5 bases and the J segment 5 bases; nucleotides outside the gene matches: 10. This CDR3 has 16 amino acids. The germline CDR1 and CDR2 sequences are SGHTA and FQGNSA. Here the CDR3 DNA reads TGTGCCAGCAGCAAACAGGGGACAGGGGTGCAAGATACGCAGTATTTT. It yields the protein CASSKQGTGVQDTQYF.

CDR3 in DNA: TGTGCCAGCATCCTCGTCCATAACACTGAAGCTTTCTTT. Protein: CASILVHNTEAFF. The chain links TRBV7-9 to TRBJ1-1, with D uncertain. Trimming stripped 7 bases from V and 2 bases from J, with 11 bases between. Germline CDR1 reads SEHNR; CDR2 reads FQNEAQ (reference sequence). This CDR3 is 13 amino acids long.

V and J are TRBV9 and TRBJ2-7, with 9 bases identical to TRBD2. V shed 3 bases and J 8 bases; nucleotides not matched to a gene: 9. This CDR3 has 14 amino acids. Germline CDR1 and CDR2: SGDLS and YYNGEE. CDR3 DNA: TGTGCCAGCAGCGCGGGACTAGCCGGTAGGCAGCAGTACTTC. Protein product: CASSAGLAGRQQYF.

This sequence joins TRBV5-4 and TRBJ1-1; D might be TRBD1 (6 bases). V was trimmed by 3 bases and J by 0 bases, leaving 12 bases between them. CDR3 length: 15 amino acids. Germline V gene lookup returns CDR1 SGHNT and CDR2 YYREEE (reference sequence). The CDR3 bases are TGTGCCAGCAGCTCGCCGACAGGTTTGAACACTGAAGCTTTCTTT. It codes for CASSSPTGLNTEAFF.

V usage is TRBV6-1 and J usage is TRBJ1-4; no clear D. From germline, CDR1 is MNHNS and CDR2 SASEGT. This CDR3 contains 14 residues. Trimming cost V 8 bases and J 4 bases, with 14 bases left between them. CDR3 sequence: CASGRRSFNEKLFF. The CDR3 nucleotides read TGTGCCAGCGGACGACGGAGCTTTAATGAAAAACTGTTTTTT.

This clone was recorded once. As DNA, the CDR3 is TGTGCCAGCAGCCCCTCCTACAATGAGCAGTTCTTC. This sequence encodes CASSPSYNEQFF. The gene calls are TRBV6-1 and TRBJ2-1; D gene unclear. The CDR3 has 12 residues. CDR1 MNHNS and CDR2 SASEGT come from the germline V gene. V shed 6 bases and J shed 0 bases, with 3 bases lying between them.

This clone was recorded only once. The chain's CDR3 is CASSESLNSYEQYF. For the CDR3, the DNA is TGTGCCAGCAGTGAATCTCTGAACTCCTACGAGCAGTACTTC. This chain connects TRBV25-1 to TRBJ2-7; D not certain. Germline assignment: CDR1 MGHDK and CDR2 SYGVNS. V was cut by 1 base and J by 0 bases, with 7 bases left in between. The CDR3 contains 14 residues.

The chain couples TRBV29-1 to TRBJ1-1; possibly TRBD1 for D (5 bases). This CDR3 spans 13 amino acids. CDR1 and CDR2 (germline): SQVTM, ANQGSEA. Trimming cost V 7 bases and J 4 bases, with 16 bases left between them. DNA for the CDR3: TGCAGCGGGGGGGGTTCCGGGTTCACTGAAGCTTTCTTT. Amino acids: CSGGGSGFTEAFF. Variable domain in full (rest from reference TRBV29-1 and TRBJ1-1): SAVISQKPSRDICQRGTSLTIQCQVDSQVTMMFWYRQQPGQSLTLIATANQGSEATYESGFVIDKFPISRPNLTFSTLTVSNMSPEDSSIYLCSGGGSGFTEAFFGQGTRLTVV.

The genes are TRBV30 and TRBJ1-1, with 7 positions matching TRBD1. The CDR3 is 15 residues long. Germline CDR1 GTSNPN, CDR2 SVGIG (reference sequence). Trimming cost V 4 bases and J 4 bases; bases outside gene matches: 12. The CDR3 bases are TGTGCCTGGACCCCCACGGACAGGTATGGCACTGAAGCTTTCTTT. Translated, it gives CAWTPTDRYGTEAFF.

The V and J genes are TRBV28 and TRBJ1-1; D is unresolved. CDR3 length equals 13 residues. Germline V gene sequence: CDR1 MDHEN, CDR2 SYDVKM. The V end was cut by 2 bases, the J end by 7 bases, with 11 bases between. CDR3 nucleotide sequence: TGTGCCAGCAGTTTAATGGCCCCCCGTGAAGCTTTCTTT. Translation: CASSLMAPREAFF.

The chain recombines TRBV4-3 with TRBJ2-2, with D perhaps matching TRBD1 or TRBD2 (5 bases each). Germline loops: CDR1 LGHNA, CDR2 YSLEER. The V end lost 4 bases, the J end lost 6 bases, and 12 bases lay between the germline ends. The CDR3 totals 14 residues. Written as DNA, the CDR3 is TGCGCCAGCAGCCGAAGTAGGGGAGCCGGGGAGCTGTTTTTT. This codes for CASSRSRGAGELFF.